The T cell receptor (beta chain) described here comes from a study of T cells in Graves' hyperthyroidism and ophthalmopathy. Whole-study results and caveats: Ophthalmopathy prediction by the model preceded onset by a median approximately 6.9 months.

The CDR3 covers 15 residues. V shed 6 bases and J 7 bases; nucleotides not matched to a gene: 8. Germline lookup yields CDR1 KGHDR and CDR2 SFDVKD. Those patients with uncontrolled infection, other autoimmune disease, pregnancy or lactation were excluded. In making diagnoses, clinical symptoms, serum thyroxine and TRAb, thyroid ultrasound and orbital computed tomography were all used. Concerning this clonotype itself: Antigen specificity is unknown.

Regions amplified from RNA transcripts were the TCR beta CDR3 regions. A first-round RT-PCR of the TCR CDR3 used the HTBI primer set. TCRdb itself ran the multiplex PCR reads through MiXCR, one entry per CDR3 protein. The table records hundreds of thousands of distinct CDR3 sequences, about half of them present only once. The receptor was isolated from a woman under 30 with Graves' hyperthyroidism. Material: peripheral blood or thyroid tissue (not recorded which). The rearrangement links TRBV24-1 to TRBJ1-2; 12 nucleotides align to TRBD1. The CDR3 region is CATSSGTGGSGGYTF. CDR3 bases: TGTGCCACCAGTTCCGGGACAGGGGGCAGTGGTGGCTACACCTTC.